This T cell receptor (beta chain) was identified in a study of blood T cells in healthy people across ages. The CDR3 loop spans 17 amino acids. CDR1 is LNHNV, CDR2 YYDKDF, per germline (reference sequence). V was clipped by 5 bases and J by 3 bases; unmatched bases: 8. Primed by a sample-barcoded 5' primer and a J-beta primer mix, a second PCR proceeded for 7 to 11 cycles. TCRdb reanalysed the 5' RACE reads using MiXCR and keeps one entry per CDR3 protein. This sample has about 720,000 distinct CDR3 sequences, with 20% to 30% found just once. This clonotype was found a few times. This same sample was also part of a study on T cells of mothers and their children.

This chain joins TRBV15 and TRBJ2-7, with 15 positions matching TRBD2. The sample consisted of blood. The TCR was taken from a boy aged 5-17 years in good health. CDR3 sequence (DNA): TGTGCCACCAGCGACACCGGGACTAGCGGGGGGCTCTACGAGCAGTACTTC. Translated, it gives CATSDTGTSGGLYEQYF.